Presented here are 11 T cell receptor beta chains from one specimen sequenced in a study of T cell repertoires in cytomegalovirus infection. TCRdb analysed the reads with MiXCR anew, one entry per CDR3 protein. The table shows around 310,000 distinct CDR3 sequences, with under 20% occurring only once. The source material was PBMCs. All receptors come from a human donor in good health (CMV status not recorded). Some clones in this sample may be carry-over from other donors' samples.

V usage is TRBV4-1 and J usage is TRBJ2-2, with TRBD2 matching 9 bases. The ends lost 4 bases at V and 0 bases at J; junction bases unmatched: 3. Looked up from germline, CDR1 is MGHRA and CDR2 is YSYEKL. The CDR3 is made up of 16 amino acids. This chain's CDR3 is CASSPQRGANTGELFF. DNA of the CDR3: TGCGCCAGCAGCCCTCAGCGGGGGGCGAACACCGGGGAGCTGTTTTTT.

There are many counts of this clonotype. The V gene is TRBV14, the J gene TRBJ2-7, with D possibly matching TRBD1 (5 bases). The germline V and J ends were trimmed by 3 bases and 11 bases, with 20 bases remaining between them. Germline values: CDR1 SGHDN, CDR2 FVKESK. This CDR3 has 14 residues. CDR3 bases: TGTGCCAGCAGCCAGACCTCATTAAGGGGAAGGGAGTACTTC. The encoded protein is CASSQTSLRGREYF.

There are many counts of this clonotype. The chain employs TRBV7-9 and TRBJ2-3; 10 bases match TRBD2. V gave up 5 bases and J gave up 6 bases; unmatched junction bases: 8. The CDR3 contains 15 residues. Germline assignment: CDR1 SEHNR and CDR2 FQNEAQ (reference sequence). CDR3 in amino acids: CASSIFPGLADTQYF. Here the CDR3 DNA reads TGTGCCAGCAGCATATTCCCGGGACTAGCGGATACGCAGTATTTT.

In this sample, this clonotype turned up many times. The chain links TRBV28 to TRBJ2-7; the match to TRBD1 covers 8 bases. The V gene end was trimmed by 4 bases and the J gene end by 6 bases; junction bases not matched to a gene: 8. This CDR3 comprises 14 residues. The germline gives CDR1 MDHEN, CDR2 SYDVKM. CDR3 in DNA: TGTGCCAGCAGTTCCCAGGGGGCGAGGGGCGAGCAGTACTTC. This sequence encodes CASSSQGARGEQYF.

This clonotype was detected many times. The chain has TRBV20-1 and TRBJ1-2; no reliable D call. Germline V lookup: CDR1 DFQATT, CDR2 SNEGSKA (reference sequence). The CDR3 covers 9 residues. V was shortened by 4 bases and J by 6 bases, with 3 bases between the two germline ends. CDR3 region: CSAKDGYTF. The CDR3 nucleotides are TGCAGTGCTAAAGATGGCTACACCTTC.

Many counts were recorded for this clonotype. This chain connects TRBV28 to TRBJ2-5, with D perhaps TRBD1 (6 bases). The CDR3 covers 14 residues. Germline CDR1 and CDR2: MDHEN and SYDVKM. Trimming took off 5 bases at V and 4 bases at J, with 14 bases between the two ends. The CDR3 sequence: CASSEKQGLETQYF. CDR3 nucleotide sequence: TGTGCCAGCAGTGAGAAACAGGGTTTAGAGACCCAGTACTTC.

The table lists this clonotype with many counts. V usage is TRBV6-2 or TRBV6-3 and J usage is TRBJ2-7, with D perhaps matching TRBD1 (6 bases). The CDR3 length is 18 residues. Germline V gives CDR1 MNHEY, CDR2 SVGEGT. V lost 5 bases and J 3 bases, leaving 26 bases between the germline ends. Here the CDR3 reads CASSAGKGDTSKLYEQYF. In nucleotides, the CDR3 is TGTGCCAGCAGTGCGGGTAAAGGGGACACGTCTAAGCTCTACGAGCAGTACTTC.

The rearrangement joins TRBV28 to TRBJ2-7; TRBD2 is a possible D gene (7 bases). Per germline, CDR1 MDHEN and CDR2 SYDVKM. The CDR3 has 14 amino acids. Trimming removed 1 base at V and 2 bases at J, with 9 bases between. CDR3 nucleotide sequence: TGTGCCAGCAGTTTATTAGGGGGGGCCTACGAGCAGTACTTC. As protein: CASSLLGGAYEQYF.

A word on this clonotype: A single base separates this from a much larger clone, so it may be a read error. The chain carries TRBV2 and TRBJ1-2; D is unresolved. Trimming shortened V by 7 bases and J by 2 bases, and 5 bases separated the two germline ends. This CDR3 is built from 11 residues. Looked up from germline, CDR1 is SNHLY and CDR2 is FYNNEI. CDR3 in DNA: TGTGCCAGCACAGAGAACTATGGCTACACCTTC. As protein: CASTENYGYTF.

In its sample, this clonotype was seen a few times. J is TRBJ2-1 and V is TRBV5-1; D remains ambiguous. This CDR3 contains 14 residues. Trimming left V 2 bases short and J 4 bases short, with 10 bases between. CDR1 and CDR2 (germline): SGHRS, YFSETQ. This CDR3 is CASSLPGEYNEQFF. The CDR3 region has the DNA TGCGCCAGCAGCTTACCCGGAGAGTACAATGAGCAGTTCTTC.

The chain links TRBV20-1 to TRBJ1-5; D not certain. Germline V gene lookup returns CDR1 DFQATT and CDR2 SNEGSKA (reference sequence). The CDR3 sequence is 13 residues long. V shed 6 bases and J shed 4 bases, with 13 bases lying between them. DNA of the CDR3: TGCAGTGCCGTCTTTCCCGGGAATCAGCCCCAGCATTTT. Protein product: CSAVFPGNQPQHF.